The T cell receptor (beta chain) under discussion was sequenced for a study of blood T cell repertoires in COVID-19. Study-wide context: COVID-19 samples, acute and convalescent, were from the United States, Italy and Spain.

In the original analysis: Nucleated cell counts were estimated from reference gene primer amplification. The assay was immunoSEQ multiplex PCR, and TCRdb's table has in-frame clones only and misses some. V and J calls plus clone size are reproduced from that table; the DNA served to infer D and trimming. The sample has around 70,000 clones; more than 75% are singletons. CDR3 length: 14 amino acids. V was pared by 3 bases and J by 1 base, with 9 bases between. Germline assignment: CDR1 MNHEY and CDR2 SMNVEV (reference sequence). This clonotype originated in a woman aged 80 or over with active or convalescent COVID-19. The rearrangement joins TRBV27 to TRBJ1-1; D uncertain. The source material was peripheral blood. The DNA of the CDR3 is TGTGCCAGCAGTTTGCGGCAGACGAACACTGAAGCTTTCTTT. Encoded protein: CASSLRQTNTEAFF.